This T cell receptor (beta chain) was found in a study of shared clonotypes between healthy human individuals (dated by TCRdb to about 2020). As for the study more broadly: A few men and a couple of women, aged 18 to 49 years, made up the cohort. The study deeply sequenced blood TCR repertoires of five healthy adults to estimate repertoire size and the extent of clonotype sharing between individuals. For each donor, CD4 naive and CD4 memory were each given three plates, CD8 naive was given two plates, and CD8 memory was given one plate. Leukapheresis yielded between about 0.85 and 10 billion PBMCs per donor. To increase sequencing depth and limit assay-specific biases, TCR repertoire library preparation and sequencing were carried out by different laboratories using diverse techniques. Results and caveats for the whole study, not just this receptor: Sampling was restricted to blood, and TCR repertoires in tissue are likely to differ from TCR repertoires in blood. Naive subsets generally had larger estimated clonotype richness than memory subsets. Rarefaction of sorted-subset datasets indicated incomplete sequencing despite the large sequencing depth. Clonotypes shared by all four sorted-subset donors showed higher generation probabilities than non-shared clonotypes. Pairwise subsampling indicated that sequencing depth was expected to affect the degree of clonotype sharing among donors. Approximately 5% of naive CD4, 3.5% of naive CD8, approximately 2.2% of memory CD4, and more than 0.35% of memory CD8 clonotypes were shared across four donors. Because the study included only a small number of donors, the genetic and exposure-history diversity represented was limited.

Concerning this clone: Its antigen specificity is not known. Per-base quality was not reported, and no clone a single base away is much larger than it.

The donors were healthy, HIV-negative adults with no recently reported acute infections or vaccinations. All donors were Caucasian adults living in Nashville, Tennessee, USA. CD4+ T cells were enriched through magnetic negative selection, after which naive cells were positively selected on CD45RA and the remaining negative fraction served as the memory subset. Blood was collected by leukapheresis, and PBMCs were isolated by Ficoll-Histopaque density gradient centrifugation and then cryopreserved in liquid nitrogen vapor phase. Analytical flow cytometry was used to check the purity and quantity of each magnetically sorted T cell population. Each sorted fraction had its genomic DNA isolated and then quantified by UV absorbance on a Nanodrop 2000c. TCR CDR3 regions were amplified from genomic DNA by multiplex PCR using the deep immunoSEQ assay. Extracted genomic DNA from each cell subset was spread evenly across all wells of several immunoSEQ 96-well plates, with each plate serving as a replicate. For sorted subsets, each replicate PCR was loaded with 200 ng genomic DNA, equivalent to 25,000 to 35,000 T cell genomes. Purified libraries were quantified with a Qubit 3.0 fluorometer, sized on a Bioanalyzer 2100, and re-quantified with the KAPA Library Quantification kit. Every immunoSEQ 96-well plate was sequenced on a separate single-read 150-cycle Illumina NextSeq 550 flow cell. As for how the authors treated the data: Because the immunoSEQ output included only junctional sequences and no quality scores, the filtering could not be the same as the filtering used for full-length reads. To assign V/J genes and CDR3, sequences were annotated using PyIR, a Python wrapper for IgBLAST v1.9, with IMGT germline references. Reads were filtered out if the reads had weak V/J assignments (E-value above 1e-6), no CDR3, stop codons, out-of-frame junctions, or ambiguous translated residues. V3J clonotypes were defined as sequences sharing an identical inferred V gene, J gene, and CDR3 amino acid sequence. Percentage overlap between repertoires was computed as shared unique clonotypes divided by the size of the smaller repertoire. Richness of each repertoire was evaluated using RTK rarefaction, the Chao1 estimator, and Recon v2.1 estimates of unobserved clonotypes. OLGA was used to compute generation probabilities for all TCRbeta clonotypes that the gDNA method yielded from a few donors. TCRdb obtained this table from immuneACCESS and retained in-frame rearrangements with V and J assigned. These tables miss some clones; where compared with another copy, unresolved V genes account for less than half of the shortfall, and the remainder is unexplained. The DNA gave D and trimming, while V, J and clone size come from that table. This sample comprises hundreds of thousands of clones, 90% to 96% of them detected only once. The ten top clones hold roughly 0.06% of the sample.

As encoded in the germline V gene (reference sequence), CDR1 is SGHNT while CDR2 is YYREEE. From its cysteine to its phenylalanine, the CDR3 spans 14 amino acids. Just CDR3 DNA is preserved here, 42 bases in frame from base 1. V is reduced by 4 bases and J by 3 bases, leaving a spacing of 11 bases between them. This TCR came from a woman aged 25-40 years in good health. The sequenced sample was naive CD4+ T cells sorted from blood. What the cell subset or site label conveys for this sample: CD45RA+ positively selected. The receptor chain draws on TRBV5-4 and TRBJ1-3; a tentative D match to TRBD1 spans 6 bases. The DNA is TGTGCCAGCAGCCAGGAGACAGGTGGAAACACCATATATTTT. It translates as CASSQETGGNTIYF. The variable domain in full, with residues beyond the CDR3 obtained from the reference TRBV5-4 and TRBJ1-3 genes, is ETGVTQSPTHLIKTRGQQVTLRCSSQSGHNTVSWYQQALGQGPQFIFQYYREEENGRGNFPPRFSGLQFPNYSSELNVNALELDDSALYLCASSQETGGNTIYFGEGSWLTVV.